This T cell receptor (beta chain) was sequenced for a study of cytomegalovirus exposure and HLA in healthy donors. The count of this clone is one. The repertoire was sequenced with immunoSEQ multiplex PCR; TCRdb's copy has only in-frame clones and lacks some. The data contain roughly 120,000 clones, over 75% of them seen just once; the ten biggest clones take up roughly 6.3%. This CDR3 region has 15 residues. With 4 bases removed from V and 0 bases from J, the gap between germline ends came to 10 bases. The germline gives CDR1 MRHNA, CDR2 SNTAGT. V gene TRBV6-4 combines with J gene TRBJ2-1; D is undetermined. The receptor comes from a young woman in good health and CMV-seropositive. Sequences were obtained from PBMCs. This chain's CDR3 is CASSVVDSSYNEQFF. CDR3 DNA sequence: TGTGCCAGCAGTGTGGTCGATAGCTCCTACAATGAGCAGTTCTTC.